The 5 T cell receptor beta chains below were found in one sample sequenced in a study of neurological immune-mediated disorders (dated by TCRdb to 2018 to 2020). Library preparation used 5' RACE. The listed sequencing device is Illumina HiSeq 2500. TCRdb reran the public reads through fastp at Q25 and MiXCR, keeping productive beta chains. Every entry covers one CDR3 protein and lists the most common genes and DNA from its rows. This sample gives 43,000 or so distinct CDR3 sequences in total; roughly 14% of them show up just once. Over 9.5% of the sample rests with the top ten. The meaning of the sample's time point label: longitudinal time-point 3. Specimen: PBMCs. The receptors here all came from a man in his thirties or forties in good health.

This clonotype ranks as medium-sized. V gene TRBV15 combines with J gene TRBJ2-1; 8 nucleotides match TRBD2. J was trimmed by 8 bases and V by 0 bases; bases with no gene match: 3. Germline assignment: CDR1 LNHNV and CDR2 YYDKDF (reference sequence). The CDR3 spans 14 residues. In DNA, the CDR3 is TGTGCCACCAGCAGAGATCACGGGGGGGATGAGCAGTTCTTC. It encodes CATSRDHGGDEQFF. The full variable domain, its missing parts supplied by reference TRBV15 and TRBJ2-1, is DAMVIQNPRYQVTQFGKPVTLSCSQTLNHNVMYWYQQKSSQAPKLLFHYYDKDFNNEADTPDNFQSRRPNTSFCFLDIRSPGLGDTAMYLCATSRDHGGDEQFFGPGTRLTVL.

At least ten counts were recorded for this clonotype. The rearrangement links TRBV20-1 to TRBJ2-7; 10 bases line up with TRBD2. This CDR3 has 14 residues. Per germline, CDR1 DFQATT and CDR2 SNEGSKA (reference sequence). Trimming took 5 bases from V and 1 from J; bases not matched to a gene: 5. The chain's CDR3 is CSALSGRISYEQYF. Written as DNA, the CDR3 is TGCAGTGCTCTTAGCGGGAGGATTTCCTACGAGCAGTACTTC.

This clonotype was seen many times. The rearrangement links TRBV28 to TRBJ2-3, with D tentatively TRBD2 (5 bases). CDR1 is MDHEN and CDR2 is SYDVKM in the germline V gene. V lost 7 bases and J 1 base, leaving 15 bases between the germline ends. This CDR3 is 15 amino acids long. In DNA, the CDR3 is TGTGCCAGCATCACCCTCGGGGAAGGCACAGATACGCAGTATTTT. This translates into CASITLGEGTDTQYF.

This clonotype appeared many times. The V and J genes are TRBV12-3 or TRBV12-4 and TRBJ2-1; TRBD1 agrees at 8 bases. The junction had 8 bases not matched to a gene; V was cut back by 5 bases and J by 5 bases. CDR3 length equals 15 residues. The CDR3 is CASSPGGGTHNEQFF. CDR3 bases: TGTGCCAGCAGTCCAGGGGGCGGGACGCACAATGAGCAGTTCTTC.

In regard to this clonotype: Since the CDR3 does not end with the conserved phenylalanine or tryptophan, this likely comes from a read error. This chain links TRBV27 with TRBJ2-7, with D possibly being TRBD1 (5 bases). CDR3 length: 14 amino acids. The V gene's germline CDR1 is MNHEY and CDR2 SMNVEV (reference sequence). CDR3 in amino acids: CVSSGDSSPYEQYL. The CDR3 DNA is TGTGTCAGCAGTGGAGACAGTTCCCCTTACGAGCAGTACTTA.